A single sample gave rise to the 24 T cell receptor beta chains below, sequenced in a study of T cells in Graves' hyperthyroidism and ophthalmopathy (dated by TCRdb to between 2018 and 2020). The method behind the library was multiplex PCR. Reads for this sample came from an Illumina HiSeq 2000. TCR beta CDR3 regions were amplified from RNA transcripts. The first round of RT-PCR for the TCR CDR3 was performed with the HTBI primer set and the Qiagen OneStep RT-PCR kit. TCRdb redid the processing of the public reads, applying fastp at Q25 and MiXCR, and retained in-frame beta chains. For every CDR3 protein sequence, its rows merge into one entry that carries the most common genes and DNA. This sample holds approximately 700,000 distinct CDR3 sequences; 45% were observed only once. 6.5% to 9% of the sample is in the top ten clones. The specimen sequenced was peripheral blood or thyroid tissue (not recorded which). These receptors were obtained from an adult man with Graves' disease, either hyperthyroidism or ophthalmopathy (not recorded which).

This clonotype has ten or more counts. The chain uses TRBV14 and TRBJ1-6; 9 bases map to TRBD1. V lost 1 base, J lost 8 bases, and 3 bases stayed unmatched. The CDR3 has 15 residues. Germline V gene lookup returns CDR1 SGHDN and CDR2 FVKESK. CDR3 nucleotides: TGTGCCAGCAGCCAAGCCGGGACAGGGTATTCACCCCTCCACTTT. Protein: CASSQAGTGYSPLHF.

The chain carries TRBV2 and TRBJ2-5, with D perhaps matching TRBD2 (6 bases). The end of the DNA aligns better with TRBJ2-7, so the J call may be wrong. The germline V gene encodes CDR1 SNHLY and CDR2 FYNNEI. The CDR3 is 15 amino acids. CDR3 sequence reads: CASSYLGLASYEQYF. CDR3 sequence (DNA): TGTGCCAGCAGTTACCTGGGACTCGCGAGCTACGAGCAGTACTTC.

As regards this clonotype: This may be a read error, as it is one base from a much larger clone. The chain is built from TRBV7-9 and TRBJ1-3; TRBD1 is a possible D gene (5 bases). This CDR3 region has 14 residues. CDR1 is SEHNR, CDR2 FQNEAQ, per germline (reference sequence). CDR3: CASSLGGSENTIYF. As DNA, the CDR3 is TGTGCCAGCAGCTTAGGGGGGTCTGAAAACACCATATATTTT.

The gene calls are TRBV6-1 and TRBJ2-7, with 7 positions matching TRBD1. The CDR3 loop spans 14 amino acids. Germline values: CDR1 MNHNS, CDR2 SASEGT. Trimming cost V 6 bases and J 2 bases; bases outside gene matches: 7. The CDR3: CASRHRGTTYEQYF. The DNA for the CDR3 is TGTGCCAGCAGACACAGGGGTACTACCTACGAGCAGTACTTC.

This clonotype has at least ten counts. The chain employs TRBV15 and TRBJ1-4; the D is unclear. Per germline, CDR1 LNHNV and CDR2 YYDKDF (reference sequence). V lost 1 base, J lost 7 bases, and 13 bases lay in between. This CDR3 has 15 amino acids. The CDR3 loop reads CATSRVGAVGEKLFF. The DNA of the CDR3 is TGTGCCACCAGCAGAGTAGGAGCCGTCGGTGAAAAACTGTTTTTT.

This sequence joins TRBV7-3 and TRBJ2-7; 10 bases are a match to TRBD2. J was trimmed by 8 bases and V by 5 bases; bases with no gene match: 12. CDR1 is SGHTA and CDR2 is FQGTGA in the germline V gene. This CDR3 region has 15 residues. This CDR3 reads CASSTDSGTSEKQYF. The CDR3 DNA is TGTGCCAGCAGCACAGACTCCGGGACTAGCGAGAAGCAGTACTTC.

The V gene is TRBV15, the J gene TRBJ2-7; 10 positions match TRBD2. V shed 3 bases and J 9 bases; nucleotides not matched to a gene: 14. This CDR3 comprises 16 residues. The germline V gene encodes CDR1 LNHNV and CDR2 YYDKDF (reference sequence). Here the CDR3 reads CATSRNKRGGQHVQYF. The CDR3 nucleotides read TGTGCCACCAGCAGGAATAAGCGGGGGGGCCAACATGTGCAGTACTTC.

As regards this clonotype: Compared with germline, one end of the junction differs, possibly owing to a read error. This rearrangement joins TRBV7-2 to TRBJ2-7; D possibly corresponds to TRBD2 (6 bases). CDR3 length: 12 residues. From germline, CDR1 is SGHTA and CDR2 FQGNSA. The CDR3 bases are TGTGCCAGCAGTTGGACTATCTACGGGCAGTACTTC. Translated: CASSWTIYGQYF.

This clonotype was seen ten or more times. The CDR3 DNA reads TGTGCCACCAGCAGTTCGGGAGGGGGCTACGAGCAGTACTTC. Its translation is CATSSSGGGYEQYF. The V gene is TRBV15, the J gene TRBJ2-7, with TRBD2 identical over 8 bases. In germline, CDR1 is LNHNV, CDR2 YYDKDF (reference sequence). This CDR3 contains 14 residues. Trimming removed 3 bases from V and 3 bases from J; junction bases left unmatched: 4.

For this clonotype: A read error may explain this, as a much larger clone is one base away. The chain carries TRBV10-3 and TRBJ1-1; D uncertain. The CDR3 extends over 15 amino acids. V lost 2 bases and J lost 3, with 13 bases in between. Per germline, CDR1 ENHRY and CDR2 SYGVKD. CDR3 protein: CAISEAERSDTEAFF. In DNA form, the CDR3 reads TGTGCCATCAGTGAGGCAGAAAGGTCGGACACTGAAGCTTTCTTT.

A note on this clonotype: The final CDR3 position lacks the conserved phenylalanine or tryptophan, pointing to a likely read error. The chain has TRBV19 and TRBJ2-7, with D possibly TRBD2 on 5 matching bases. The ends were cut back, 9 bases at V and 3 bases at J, with 18 bases in the middle. This CDR3 is 14 amino acids long. CDR1 LNHDA and CDR2 SQIVND come from the germline V gene (reference sequence). The CDR3 region is CASSSSSSYYEQYS. The CDR3 nucleotides are TGTGCCAGCTCCTCTAGCTCCTCTTACTACGAGCAGTACTCC.

Comment on this clonotype: This sequence is one base from a far larger clone and is likely a read error. V usage is TRBV2 and J usage is TRBJ1-2; D not certain. The germline V and J ends were trimmed by 4 bases and 2 bases, with 5 bases remaining between them. Germline V gene sequence: CDR1 SNHLY, CDR2 FYNNEI. The CDR3 covers 12 residues. The chain's CDR3 is CASSGPNYGYTF. Written as DNA, the CDR3 is TGTGCCAGCAGTGGACCGAACTATGGCTACACCTTC.

Comment on this clonotype: One junction end disagrees with the germline gene, perhaps due to a read error. J is TRBJ2-5 and V is TRBV6-6; the match to TRBD2 covers 7 bases. The CDR3 contains 17 residues. CDR1 is MNHNY and CDR2 is SVGAGI in the germline V gene (reference sequence). As DNA, the CDR3 is TGCGCCAGCAGTGAGCCTGGGGCTAGCGGCGATCAAGAGACCCAGTACTTC. Encoded protein: CASSEPGASGDQETQYF.

This clonotype was seen repeatedly, ten times or more. The gene calls are TRBV12-3 or TRBV12-4 and TRBJ1-6; D unresolved. V lost 5 bases and J 0 bases, leaving 5 bases between the germline ends. CDR3 length: 14 amino acids. The CDR3 DNA reads as TGTGCCAGCAGTGCGGGCTCCTATAATTCACCCCTCCACTTT. Its translation: CASSAGSYNSPLHF.

The chain has TRBV7-9 and TRBJ1-1; D may be TRBD1 (6 bases). Trimming pared 5 bases from V and 1 base from J, leaving 17 bases between. Germline V gene sequence: CDR1 SEHNR, CDR2 FQNEAQ (reference sequence). CDR3 length equals 16 residues. The DNA of the CDR3 is TGTGCCAGCAGCGCCACAGGGAATGCGGGGAACACTGAAGCTTTCTTT. Protein: CASSATGNAGNTEAFF.

The sample holds many counts of this clonotype. The chain combines TRBV29-1 with TRBJ2-5; 12 positions agree with TRBD2. This CDR3 has 14 amino acids. Trimming cost V 2 bases and J 2 bases; bases outside gene matches: 0. Germline assignment: CDR1 SQVTM and CDR2 ANQGSEA. CDR3 sequence reads: CSVELAGGQETQYF. CDR3 nucleotide sequence: TGCAGCGTTGAACTAGCGGGGGGGCAAGAGACCCAGTACTTC.

This clonotype has a single count. The J gene is TRBJ1-5, the V gene TRBV19, with D uncertain. V gave up 7 bases and J gave up 13 bases, with 11 bases separating them. The CDR3 extends over 10 amino acids. Germline-derived CDR1 and CDR2 are LNHDA and SQIVND (reference sequence). The CDR3 DNA reads TGTGCCAGTAACGATCGGCCTCAGCATTTT. Translated, it gives CASNDRPQHF.

This clonotype has a handful of counts. A read error is possible here, since a much larger clone lies one base away. The J gene is TRBJ1-2, the V gene TRBV6-5; no clear D. The germline gives CDR1 MNHEY, CDR2 SVGAGI. Trimming shortened V by 5 bases and J by 2 bases, and 12 bases separated the two germline ends. The CDR3 runs to 14 residues. CDR3 protein: CASSESGSNYGYTF. As DNA, the CDR3 is TGTGCCAGCAGTGAGTCAGGCAGCAACTATGGCTACACCTTC.

The rearrangement links TRBV7-8 to TRBJ2-7; 13 nucleotides match TRBD2. CDR3 length equals 16 residues. Germline loops: CDR1 SGHVS, CDR2 FQNEAQ. The V gene end was trimmed by 6 bases and the J gene end by 2 bases; junction bases not matched to a gene: 7. The DNA for the CDR3 is TGTGCCAGCAGTAAGCGACTAGCGGGGGGTCCCTACGAGCAGTACTTC. It translates to CASSKRLAGGPYEQYF.

This clonotype was detected a few times. One junction end does not reproduce the germline sequence, and a read error may be involved. The chain carries TRBV20-1 and TRBJ2-7, with 7 bases identical to TRBD1. The germline gives CDR1 DFQATT, CDR2 SNEGSKA (reference sequence). This CDR3 region has 8 residues. For the CDR3, the DNA is TGCAGTGCTAGACGGACAGGCTTC. It specifies CSARRTGF.

This clonotype was counted only a few times. This chain links TRBV2 with TRBJ2-7; TRBD1 or TRBD2 may be the D gene (5 bases each). CDR3 size: 13 residues. Trimming cost V 7 bases and J 5 bases, with 15 bases left between them. The germline gives CDR1 SNHLY, CDR2 FYNNEI. The CDR3 bases are TGTGCCAGCACGCGGACGGGGCCTAACGAGCAGTACTTC. This encodes CASTRTGPNEQYF.

The V call is TRBV6-4, the J call TRBJ1-1; D perhaps matches TRBD1 (5 bases). Trimming removed 6 bases at V and 7 bases at J, with 12 bases between. The CDR3 extends over 12 amino acids. Looked up from germline, CDR1 is MRHNA and CDR2 is SNTAGT. In DNA, the CDR3 is TGTGCCAGCAGGGGGCCGAATGGTGAAGCTTTCTTT. It specifies CASRGPNGEAFF.

This rearrangement joins TRBV29-1 to TRBJ1-2, with 8 bases matching TRBD1. In germline, CDR1 is SQVTM, CDR2 ANQGSEA. The J segment lost 0 bases and the V segment lost 4 bases, leaving 1 base of the junction unmatched. The CDR3 runs to 13 residues. The CDR3 DNA sequence: TGCAGCGTTGGACAGGGGACTAACTATGGCTACACCTTC. Protein: CSVGQGTNYGYTF.

This sequence joins TRBV25-1 and TRBJ1-3; no clear D gene. The CDR3 has 12 residues. V was clipped by 8 bases and J by 0 bases, with 5 bases between them. The germline gives CDR1 MGHDK, CDR2 SYGVNS. The CDR3 coding sequence is TGTGCCAGCGACAACTCTGGAAACACCATATATTTT. The encoded protein is CASDNSGNTIYF. Combining the CDR3 with reference TRBV25-1 and TRBJ1-3 gives the whole variable domain EADIYQTPRYLVIGTGKKITLECSQTMGHDKMYWYQQDPGMELHLIHYSYGVNSTEKGDLSSESTVSRIRTEHFPLTLESARPSHTSQYLCASDNSGNTIYFGEGSWLTVV.